These T cell receptor beta chains were read from a single sample in a study of control samples from healthy donors and cancer patients. TCRdb's copy holds only in-frame clones and misses some; the assay was immunoSEQ multiplex PCR. There are about 96,000 clones in the sample; more than 85% occur only once, and around 8.5% lies in the top ten. The sample taken for sequencing was blood. These TCRs come from a man between 18 and 35 years old in good health. Both conserved end residues are part of each CDR3. D genes are given only for firm matches. Size is stated for part of the rows, as once, few or many counts, or as a class when the clone is expanded.

J | D | size | V | DNA | CDR3
TRBJ1-5 | . | . | TRBV11-2 | TGTGCCAGCAGCCACGGAGCAGGGTTCGGCAATCAGCCCCAGCATTTT | CASSHGAGFGNQPQHF
TRBJ1-3 | TRBD1 | . | TRBV7-9 | TGTGCCATACCCGAGGGGGCCGACTCTGGAAACACCATATATTTT | CAIPEGADSGNTIYF
TRBJ2-7 | TRBD2 | . | TRBV10-1 | TGCGCCAGCAGTGAGTCCACTAGCGGGGGGCACGAGCAGTACTTC | CASSESTSGGHEQYF
TRBJ2-2 | . | . | TRBV4-2 | TGTGCCAGCAGCCAAGAAGGACAGGGAGGGACCGGGGAGCTGTTTTTT | CASSQEGQGGTGELFF
TRBJ1-5 | . | once | TRBV6-5 | TGTGCCAGCAGTCGGACATCGAGCAATCAGCCCCAGCATTTT | CASSRTSSNQPQHF
TRBJ1-3 | . | once | TRBV11-1 | TGTGCCAGCAGCTTAGGAGTCACAGCTGGAAACACCATATATTTT | CASSLGVTAGNTIYF
TRBJ1-5 | . | . | TRBV29-1 | TGCAGCGCTGTATGGCAGCCTAATCAGCCCCAGCATTTT | CSAVWQPNQPQHF
TRBJ2-3 | . | . | TRBV7-9 | TGTGCCAGCAGCCCACCGGACGGCGGATGGCTAGATACGCAGTATTTT | CASSPPDGGWLDTQYF
TRBJ2-7 | . | . | TRBV7-9 | TGTGCCAGCAGCTTAACACAGGGTGGCGAGCAGTACTTC | CASSLTQGGEQYF
TRBJ2-1 | . | once | TRBV2 | TGTGCCAGCAGTGAACGACGGGCGAATGAGCAGTTCTTC | CASSERRANEQFF
TRBJ1-1 | . | . | TRBV21-1 | TGTGCCAGCAGCAAAGGGGGAATCGCCAGCCCTTTCACTGAAGCTTTCTTT | CASSKGGIASPFTEAFF
TRBJ1-1 | . | once | TRBV19 | TGTGCCAGTAGTATAGAAGGGGCCGCTGAAGCTTTCTTT | CASSIEGAAEAFF
TRBJ2-3 | . | few | TRBV6-5 | TGTGCCACTAGCCGAGGGAGCACAGATACGCAGTATTTT | CATSRGSTDTQYF
TRBJ1-2 | . | . | TRBV5-4 | TGTGCCAGCAGCTTAGAAAACAGCTATGGCTACACCTTC | CASSLENSYGYTF
TRBJ1-1 | . | . | TRBV5-5 | TGTGCCAGCAGCCCCCAGGTCGGGTTAAACACTGAAGCTTTCTTT | CASSPQVGLNTEAFF
TRBJ1-4 | . | . | TRBV28 | TGTGCCAGCAGTCGCGTAGCAACTAATGAAAAACTGTTTTTT | CASSRVATNEKLFF
TRBJ1-5 | . | . | TRBV10-3 | TGTGCCATCAGTGAGTCTTTGGCAGGGGAACTGCGGCCCCAGCATTTT | CAISESLAGELRPQHF
TRBJ2-1 | TRBD1 | . | TRBV7-3 | TGTGCCAGCAGCCGGCGGACAGGGGGCCTAGATGAGCAGTTCTTC | CASSRRTGGLDEQFF
TRBJ1-2 | . | . | TRBV29-1 | TGCAGCGTCGAGGACAGCCGGTTTAACTATGGCTACACCTTC | CSVEDSRFNYGYTF
TRBJ2-4 | TRBD2 | . | TRBV5-1 | TGCGCCAGCTACCTCCTGGGACTAGCGGGGGGGCGAGCCAAAAACATTCAGTACTTC | CASYLLGLAGGRAKNIQYF
TRBJ1-5 | . | . | TRBV27 | TGTGCCAGCAGTTCTCGCAGGGGAAGATTGAGCAATCAGCCCCAGCATTTT | CASSSRRGRLSNQPQHF
TRBJ2-7 | TRBD1 | . | TRBV5-1 | TGCGCCAGCAGCTCACCGGGACAGGGTTCCTACGAGCAGTACTTC | CASSSPGQGSYEQYF
TRBJ1-5 | . | . | TRBV15 | TGTGCCACCAGCAGCCCCGATAGCAATCAGCCCCAGCATTTT | CATSSPDSNQPQHF
TRBJ2-4 | . | . | TRBV5-1 | TGCGCCAGCAGCTTGGATGCATTAGCCAAAAACATTCAGTACTTC | CASSLDALAKNIQYF
TRBJ1-2 | . | . | TRBV2 | TGTGCCAGCAGTGAAGCGAACAGGGCGCATGGCTACACCTTC | CASSEANRAHGYTF
TRBJ1-1 | . | few | TRBV20-1 | TGCAGAGTCACAGGTAACACTGAAGCTTTCTTT | CRVTGNTEAFF
TRBJ1-3 | . | . | TRBV6-5 | TGTGCCAGCAGCCGGGGGGACACCATATATTTT | CASSRGDTIYF
TRBJ1-1 | TRBD1 | . | TRBV24-1 | TGTGCCACCAGTGAACGGACAGGCCCGAACACTGAAGCTTTCTTT | CATSERTGPNTEAFF
TRBJ2-1 | TRBD2 | . | TRBV7-6 | TGTGCCAGCAGCCTCCCGTGGGGGGAGGGGTTGGCGAATGAGCAGTTCTTC | CASSLPWGEGLANEQFF
TRBJ1-2 | TRBD1 | . | TRBV4-1 | TGCGCCAGCAGCCCGACCTTGATACAGGGGGATGGCTATGGCTACACCTTC | CASSPTLIQGDGYGYTF
TRBJ1-4 | . | . | TRBV4-3 | TGCGCCAGCAGCCAAGAAAGGCCCGGGCCGGGGGATGAAAAACTGTTTTTT | CASSQERPGPGDEKLFF
TRBJ1-6 | . | . | TRBV10-3 | TGTGCCATCAGTGGCGAGGGGCTAAATTCACCCCTCCACTTT | CAISGEGLNSPLHF
TRBJ1-1 | . | . | TRBV6-5 | TGTGCCAGCAGAACCCACGCAAACACTGAAGCTTTCTTT | CASRTHANTEAFF
TRBJ2-5 | TRBD1 | . | TRBV5-1 | TGCGCCAGCAGCTTGGGGGTCGGACAGGTAGAGACCCAGTACTTC | CASSLGVGQVETQYF
TRBJ1-2 | . | . | TRBV28 | TGTGCCAGCAGTTTCCCAGGGCAGAGCTATGGCTACACCTTC | CASSFPGQSYGYTF
TRBJ2-1 | . | . | TRBV7-2 | TGTGCCAGCAGCTTAGCCAGGATCAATGAGCAGTTCTTC | CASSLARINEQFF
TRBJ2-3 | . | . | TRBV12-3/TRBV12-4 | TGTGCCAGCAGTCCCCCGGGGGATACGCAGTATTTT | CASSPPGDTQYF
TRBJ1-4 | . | . | TRBV18 | TGTGCCAGCTCACCAACTATGCTGACAGATAATGAAAAACTGTTTTTT | CASSPTMLTDNEKLFF
TRBJ2-3 | . | once | TRBV4-1 | TGCGCCAGCAGCCAAGCAAACGGGGTCACAGATACGCAGTATTTT | CASSQANGVTDTQYF
TRBJ1-1 | . | once | TRBV29-1 | TGCAGCGTCCCCGGCACCGTTCAGGGACAAGGGGGCACTGAAGCTTTCTTT | CSVPGTVQGQGGTEAFF
TRBJ2-2 | . | . | TRBV7-2 | TGTGCCAGCAGCTTAGGACAGACCGGGGAGCTGTTTTTT | CASSLGQTGELFF
TRBJ2-7 | TRBD1 | once | TRBV6-2/TRBV6-3 | TGTGCCAGCACTTACGTCGTTGGACAGGGGTATGGGGAGCAGTACTTC | CASTYVVGQGYGEQYF
TRBJ1-1 | . | . | TRBV15 | TGTGCCACCAGCAGAGATCGCGCAGGCTCCTCTGAAGCTTTCTTT | CATSRDRAGSSEAFF
TRBJ1-1 | . | . | TRBV6-5 | TGTGCCAGCAGTTACTCGAACAGGGTCGTGAACACTGAAGCTTTCTTT | CASSYSNRVVNTEAFF
TRBJ2-7 | . | . | TRBV10-3 | TGTGCCATCAGTGGGACCTCCGGAGGGTTCTACGAGCAGTACTTC | CAISGTSGGFYEQYF
TRBJ2-1 | . | . | TRBV7-9 | TGTGCCAGCAGCTTAGCTTGGGGCAGATCCTACAATGAGCAGTTCTTC | CASSLAWGRSYNEQFF
TRBJ1-1 | . | once | TRBV7-3 | TGTGCCAGCAGCCGGGGAACTGAAGCTTTCTTT | CASSRGTEAFF